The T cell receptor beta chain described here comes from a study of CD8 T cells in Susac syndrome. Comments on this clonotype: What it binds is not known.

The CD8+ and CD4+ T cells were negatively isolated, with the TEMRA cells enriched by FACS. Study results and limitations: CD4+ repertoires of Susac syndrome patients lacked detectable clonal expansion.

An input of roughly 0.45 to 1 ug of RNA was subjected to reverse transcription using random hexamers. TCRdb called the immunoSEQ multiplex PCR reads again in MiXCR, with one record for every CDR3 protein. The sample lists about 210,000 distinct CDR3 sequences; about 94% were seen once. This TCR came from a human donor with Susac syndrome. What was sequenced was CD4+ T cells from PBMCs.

The CDR3 region is CASSPYRGANEKLFF. CDR3 bases: TGTGCCAGCAGCCCCTACAGGGGTGCTAATGAAAAACTGTTTTTT. J is TRBJ1-4 and V is TRBV9; 7 nucleotides agree with TRBD1. J lost 3 bases, V lost 4 bases, and 6 bases had no gene match. The germline gives CDR1 SGDLS, CDR2 YYNGEE. The CDR3 is 15 residues long.